The rows below give T cell receptor beta chains drawn from one sample of a study of cytomegalovirus exposure and HLA in healthy donors. Method: immunoSEQ multiplex PCR; TCRdb's copy keeps in-frame clones and lacks some. The table lists under 200,000 clones, over 80% of them singletons. Sequencing was done on a sample of PBMCs. The origin of the receptors is a male donor in good health and CMV-seropositive. The CDR3 runs from the conserved cysteine through the conserved F or W. The D gene is left open where the match is weak. Some rows mark clone size as missing; the rest say once, few, many or name a class of expanded clone.

CDR3 DNA: TGTGCCAGCAGCATCCCCCGGGACAGGGCGAACTATGGCTACACCTTC; CDR3 protein: CASSIPRDRANYGYTF; V gene: TRBV9; clone size: -; J gene: TRBJ1-2; D gene: TRBD1
CDR3 DNA: TGCGCCAGCAGGGAGGAGCCCGGGGGTGGAGCCGGGGAGCTGTTTTTT; CDR3 protein: CASREEPGGGAGELFF; V gene: TRBV4-3; clone size: -; J gene: TRBJ2-2; D gene: -
CDR3 DNA: TGTGCCAGCAGCCATGGGGGAGGGCGAGGTGGCTACACCTTC; CDR3 protein: CASSHGGGRGGYTF; V gene: TRBV5-4; clone size: -; J gene: TRBJ1-2; D gene: -
CDR3 DNA: TGCGCCAGCAGCTTGGTCCTAGAACCAGATACGCAGTATTTT; CDR3 protein: CASSLVLEPDTQYF; V gene: TRBV5-1; clone size: -; J gene: TRBJ2-3; D gene: -
CDR3 DNA: TGTGCCAGCAGATCTAGCGGGAGGAGCTTTGAGCAGTTCTTC; CDR3 protein: CASRSSGRSFEQFF; V gene: TRBV11-3; clone size: -; J gene: TRBJ2-1; D gene: TRBD2
CDR3 DNA: TGTGCCAGCAGCCCCGGGACAGGGGCCCACGAGCAGTACTTC; CDR3 protein: CASSPGTGAHEQYF; V gene: TRBV6-5; clone size: -; J gene: TRBJ2-7; D gene: TRBD1
CDR3 DNA: TGTGCCAGCTCATCCTGGACTAGGTCAGATACGCAGTATTTT; CDR3 protein: CASSSWTRSDTQYF; V gene: TRBV18; clone size: few; J gene: TRBJ2-3; D gene: TRBD2
CDR3 DNA: TGTGCCAGCAGCTCAGGGGGGCTAGCGGGAGGGCAAGATACGCAGTATTTT; CDR3 protein: CASSSGGLAGGQDTQYF; V gene: TRBV11-3; clone size: -; J gene: TRBJ2-3; D gene: TRBD2
CDR3 DNA: TGTGCCAGCAGCCCGAGTAAGATCCAACCCCAGCATTTT; CDR3 protein: CASSPSKIQPQHF; V gene: TRBV6-5; clone size: -; J gene: TRBJ1-5; D gene: -
CDR3 DNA: TGCGCCAGCAGCTTGGTAGCAGGGAAAAATGAAAAACTGTTTTTT; CDR3 protein: CASSLVAGKNEKLFF; V gene: TRBV5-1; clone size: -; J gene: TRBJ1-4; D gene: -
CDR3 DNA: TGCGCCAGCAGCCATAATCTAGTAGAGACCCAGTACTTC; CDR3 protein: CASSHNLVETQYF; V gene: TRBV4-1; clone size: -; J gene: TRBJ2-5; D gene: -
CDR3 DNA: TGTGCCAGCAGCGGCGGGATTGGGACCCAGTACTTC; CDR3 protein: CASSGGIGTQYF; V gene: TRBV7-8; clone size: -; J gene: TRBJ2-5; D gene: -
CDR3 DNA: TGCGCCAGCAGCTTGGATCCAGGGGGCACCTATGGCTACACCTTC; CDR3 protein: CASSLDPGGTYGYTF; V gene: TRBV5-1; clone size: -; J gene: TRBJ1-2; D gene: TRBD1
CDR3 DNA: TGTTCCAGCAGCTTAAGTATGATGCGACAGGACTACAATGAGCAGTTCTTC; CDR3 protein: CSSSLSMMRQDYNEQFF; V gene: TRBV7-9; clone size: -; J gene: TRBJ2-1; D gene: -
CDR3 DNA: TGCGCCAGCAGCTTGGGGACAGGGTTTGCTACTGAAAAACTGTTTTTT; CDR3 protein: CASSLGTGFATEKLFF; V gene: TRBV5-1; clone size: -; J gene: TRBJ1-4; D gene: TRBD1
CDR3 DNA: TGTGCCAGCAGGGTGACTGTCTCCTACGAGCAGTACTTC; CDR3 protein: CASRVTVSYEQYF; V gene: TRBV2; clone size: -; J gene: TRBJ2-7; D gene: -
CDR3 DNA: TGCGCCAGCAGTTTCAGGGTCGACTATGGCTACACCTTC; CDR3 protein: CASSFRVDYGYTF; V gene: TRBV5-1; clone size: -; J gene: TRBJ1-2; D gene: -
CDR3 DNA: TGTGCCAGCAGCTTGCAGGGGACTGAAGCTTTCTTT; CDR3 protein: CASSLQGTEAFF; V gene: TRBV5-6; clone size: -; J gene: TRBJ1-1; D gene: -
CDR3 DNA: TGTGCCAGCGGCGTACGAGGTGTTCAAGAGACCCAGTACTTC; CDR3 protein: CASGVRGVQETQYF; V gene: TRBV9; clone size: -; J gene: TRBJ2-5; D gene: -
CDR3 DNA: TGTGCCAGTAGTGCCGGGGTTAGCAATCAGCCCCAGCATTTT; CDR3 protein: CASSAGVSNQPQHF; V gene: TRBV19; clone size: -; J gene: TRBJ1-5; D gene: -
CDR3 DNA: TGTGCCAGTAGTATTAGGGCCCACAGGGGGGATGAGCAGTTCTTC; CDR3 protein: CASSIRAHRGDEQFF; V gene: TRBV19; clone size: large; J gene: TRBJ2-1; D gene: TRBD1
CDR3 DNA: TGTGCCAGCAGCTTAGTGATGGGACAGGGGGCGAGAAACACCATATATTTT; CDR3 protein: CASSLVMGQGARNTIYF; V gene: TRBV7-2; clone size: -; J gene: TRBJ1-3; D gene: TRBD1
CDR3 DNA: TGTGCCAGCAGGTCTGAGAATCAGCCCCAGCATTTT; CDR3 protein: CASRSENQPQHF; V gene: TRBV2; clone size: -; J gene: TRBJ1-5; D gene: -
CDR3 DNA: TGTGCCAGCAGTCTGACTCCTGAGCGGAATGAGCAGTTCTTC; CDR3 protein: CASSLTPERNEQFF; V gene: TRBV27; clone size: -; J gene: TRBJ2-1; D gene: -
CDR3 DNA: TGTGCCAGCTCACCAGACGCCGGGACAGGGGGCTCTCCTGGTGCTTTCTTT; CDR3 protein: CASSPDAGTGGSPGAFF; V gene: TRBV18; clone size: few; J gene: TRBJ1-1; D gene: TRBD1
CDR3 DNA: TGTGCCAGCAGCTTCAACAGTGGGGGCCTCGACGAGCAGTACTTC; CDR3 protein: CASSFNSGGLDEQYF; V gene: TRBV13; clone size: -; J gene: TRBJ2-7; D gene: -
CDR3 DNA: TGTGCCAGTAGTATACCCCGGCAAGCGGGAGGGGACACCGGGGAGCTGTTTTTT; CDR3 protein: CASSIPRQAGGDTGELFF; V gene: TRBV19; clone size: -; J gene: TRBJ2-2; D gene: TRBD2
CDR3 DNA: TGTGCCAGCACCTCGTACCGGGGTTCTGGGGCCAACGTCCTGACTTTC; CDR3 protein: CASTSYRGSGANVLTF; V gene: TRBV27; clone size: -; J gene: TRBJ2-6; D gene: -
CDR3 DNA: TGTGCCAGCAGCCCGGACTATAGCTCCTACGAGCAGTACTTC; CDR3 protein: CASSPDYSSYEQYF; V gene: TRBV7-2; clone size: once; J gene: TRBJ2-7; D gene: -
CDR3 DNA: TGTGCCAGCAGCTCCAACCCTAGCGGGAGGCCCCCCTACGAGCAGTACTTC; CDR3 protein: CASSSNPSGRPPYEQYF; V gene: TRBV7-2; clone size: -; J gene: TRBJ2-7; D gene: TRBD2
CDR3 DNA: TGTGCCATCAGTGAGTCAGGACAGACCTACGAGCAGTACTTC; CDR3 protein: CAISESGQTYEQYF; V gene: TRBV10-3; clone size: -; J gene: TRBJ2-7; D gene: -
CDR3 DNA: TGTGCCAGCAGCATCACGGGACTAGCGGGACTAAACGGGGAGCTGTTTTTT; CDR3 protein: CASSITGLAGLNGELFF; V gene: TRBV7-8; clone size: -; J gene: TRBJ2-2; D gene: TRBD2
CDR3 DNA: TGTGCCAGCAGCTTTGAGGGACATGGGACCGAAGCTTTCTTT; CDR3 protein: CASSFEGHGTEAFF; V gene: TRBV11-2; clone size: few; J gene: TRBJ1-1; D gene: -